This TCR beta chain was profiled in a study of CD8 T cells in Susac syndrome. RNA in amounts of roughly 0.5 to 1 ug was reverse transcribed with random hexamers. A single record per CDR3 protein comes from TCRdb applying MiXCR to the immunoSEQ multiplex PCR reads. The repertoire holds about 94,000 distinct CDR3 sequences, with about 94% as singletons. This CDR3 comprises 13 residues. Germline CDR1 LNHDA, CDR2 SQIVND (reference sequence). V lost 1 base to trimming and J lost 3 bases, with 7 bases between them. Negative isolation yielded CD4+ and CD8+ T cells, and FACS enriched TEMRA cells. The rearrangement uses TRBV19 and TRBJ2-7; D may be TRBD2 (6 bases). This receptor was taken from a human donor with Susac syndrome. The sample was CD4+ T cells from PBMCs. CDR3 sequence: CASSIAGGYEQYF. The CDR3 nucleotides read TGTGCCAGTAGTATAGCCGGGGGCTACGAGCAGTACTTC.